The TCR beta chain under discussion was sequenced for a study of tumor-infiltrating lymphocytes in primary liver carcinoma (dated by TCRdb to about 2017). In the study overall: Surgical resection was performed in China between late 2015 and early 2016 on several patients with histopathologically diagnosed primary liver carcinoma. The five patients, three men and two women aged 30 to 69 years, had hepatocellular carcinoma (four) or combined HCC and intrahepatic cholangiocarcinoma (one). The five patients had tumors of stage T1-T3 N0M0, with maximum diameters ranging from about 4.2 to 10 cm. Roughly 3.5 to 8 million productive TCRbeta reads were obtained per sample, and no significant difference in read depth was found between tissue types. For each liver tumor, the study sampled five regions along with adjacent normal tissue and blood, and applied TCRbeta repertoire sequencing, expression microarrays and whole-exome sequencing. TCRbeta repertoire sequencing covered 35 specimens from 5 patients: roughly 25 tumor regions, 5 adjacent noncancerous liver tissues and 5 peripheral blood samples. Repertoires from technical replicates were highly reproducible, with mean shared-clone rates roughly 0.9 and correlation coefficients above 0.98. Overall study results and their limits: Because sequencing covered only the TCR beta chain and unpaired alpha chains were not captured, true repertoire diversity is likely underestimated. Pairs of tumor regions showed greater repertoire overlap (mean roughly 35%) than tumor-adjacent pairs (roughly 17%) or tumor-blood pairs (roughly 14%), which is consistent with antigen-driven expansion. The top 250 clones made up a significantly larger repertoire fraction in tumors than in blood (p = 0.039). With just a handful of patients in the study, the authors point out that the findings should be validated in a larger study. Since the samples were bulk and unsorted, there was no way to compare CD4+ and CD8+ T cell repertoires.

The CDR3 region is 16 residues in length, termini included. Only the CDR3 DNA is retained, 48 bases long and in frame from the first base. The germline V gene (reference sequence) gives CDR1 as MNHNY and CDR2 as SVGAGI. Trimming takes 2 bases off V and 3 bases off J; junction bases not matched to a gene: 3. TCRbeta-specific cDNA was reverse-transcribed from roughly 500 ng total RNA using a constant-region primer and ProtoScript II reverse transcriptase. The TCRbeta libraries were prepared through three rounds of nested multiplex PCR following a slightly modified ARM-PCR procedure. Each of the first two PCR rounds ran for approximately 9 cycles using multiplex TRBV1-TRBV30 forward primers together with a Cbeta reverse primer. A final 25-cycle PCR with Deep VentR polymerase added sample barcodes and Illumina adapters. Amplicons of 200-500 bp were gel-purified with a QIAquick gel extraction kit before sequencing. An Illumina HiSeq 2500 was used to sequence the TCRbeta amplicons with 250-bp paired-end reads. Under the source paper's analysis protocol: Quality trimming of reads was performed with Trimmomatic v0.33, and paired reads were merged with FLASH v1.2.11 so that full CDR3 sequences could be recovered. V, D and J germline segments were assigned to the rearranged TCRbeta sequences using MiGEC v1.2.1b. Clonotype statistics and Shannon-Wiener diversity indices were computed with VDJtools v1.0.0. Except for diversity analysis, only the 250 most abundant clonotypes of each sample were used in subsequent analyses to reduce sampling bias. TCRdb redid the processing of the public reads, applying fastp at Q25 and MiXCR, and retained in-frame beta chains. Every CDR3 protein is listed once, alongside the most common genes and DNA of its rows. The V and J calls shown here were made by TCRdb, not taken from the authors' results. This sample gives around 330,000 distinct CDR3 sequences in total; about 50% of them show up just once. The top ten clonotypes cover approximately 15% of the sample.

TRIzol reagent was used to extract blood RNA from unsorted whole blood, while the DNeasy Blood & Tissue kit provided the germline DNA. Patients had chronic HBV infection and were treatment-naive at sampling. Around 3.9 milliliters of peripheral blood were collected into K2EDTA tubes before surgery. With respect to this clonotype: This receptor's antigen is unknown. The conserved phenylalanine or tryptophan normally closing the CDR3 is absent here, so this likely arose from a read error.

The sequenced material came from peripheral blood. The clonotype comes from a woman aged 30 to 39 with primary liver carcinoma and hepatitis B virus infection. Here the chain combines TRBV6-6 and TRBJ2-1; a stretch of 11 junction bases matches TRBD2. The CDR3 region has the sequence CASSYPTSGSYNEQFY. DNA sequence: TGTGCCAGCAGTTACCCTACTAGCGGGAGCTACAATGAGCAGTTCTAC.